The next 24 T cell receptor beta chains were all read from a single sample in a study of tumor and adjacent non-tumor tissue in lung cancer (dated by TCRdb to the late 2010s). Libraries were made using multiplex PCR. The instrument given in TCRdb is Illumina HiSeq 2500. TCRbeta libraries were built by three rounds of nested PCR using primers (Table S4), following protocols modified from ARM-PCR. TCRdb reworked the public reads: Q25 trimming with fastp, MiXCR clone assembly, productive beta chains retained. Each record represents a unique CDR3 protein, reported with the most common genes and DNA among its rows. The sample records 100,000 or so distinct CDR3 sequences, roughly 60% of which are singletons. The ten largest clones add up to approximately 19% of the sample. RNA was extracted from bulk unsorted tissue and checked for quality with a NanoDrop ND-1000 and an Agilent 2100. The normal lung samples consisted of distant non-tumor tissue collected more than 3 cm from the tumor edge.

Sample: distant non-tumor lung tissue. The receptors were gathered from a young man with non-small cell lung cancer.

The chain combines TRBV6-2 or TRBV6-3 with TRBJ1-2, with a possible D match to TRBD1 (6 bases). V lost 9 bases and J 4 bases, leaving 33 bases between the germline ends. This CDR3 region has 19 residues. From germline, CDR1 is MNHEY and CDR2 SVGEGT. CDR3 sequence: CASLPPQGQSRSIRYGYTF. The CDR3 bases are TGTGCCAGTCTTCCGCCACAGGGACAATCGAGATCCATTCGCTATGGCTACACCTTC.

Concerning this clonotype: Relative to the germline gene, one junction end is altered; a read error may explain this. This chain links TRBV12-3 or TRBV12-4 with TRBJ2-2; TRBD2 is a possible D gene (6 bases). The CDR3 has 17 amino acids. The CDR3 bases are TGTGCCAGCAGTCTGTGGGGAGGCGCATGGAACACCGAGGAGCTGTTTTTT. It is translated as CASSLWGGAWNTEELFF.

Regarding this clonotype: A read error may be the cause here, since a much bigger clone is one base away. The chain employs TRBV6-5 and TRBJ2-1; 9 bases match TRBD1. V lost 2 bases, J lost 6 bases, and 5 bases stayed unmatched. Per germline, CDR1 MNHEY and CDR2 SVGAGI. This CDR3 has 15 residues. The CDR3 spells CASSYKGTGRNEQFF. The CDR3 nucleotides are TGTGCCAGCAGTTACAAAGGGACAGGGCGCAATGAGCAGTTCTTC.

This clonotype was observed a few times. Germline and junction disagree at one end, which may indicate a read error. The chain is built from TRBV20-1 and TRBJ2-3, with D tentatively TRBD2 (5 bases). The germline CDR1 and CDR2 sequences are DFQATT and SNEGSKA (reference sequence). The CDR3 covers 15 residues. CDR3 sequence reads: CSARDSGSARDTQYF. CDR3 in DNA: TGCAGTGCTAGAGATTCAGGTAGCGCCAGAGATACGCAGTATTTC.

This clonotype has just a few counts. This chain uses TRBV11-2 with TRBJ2-5; possibly TRBD1 for D (7 bases). The J call may be wrong; the DNA end is better matched by TRBJ2-7. The CDR3 runs to 14 residues. Germline CDR1 and CDR2: SGHAT and FQNNGV. CDR3 sequence (DNA): TGTGCCAGCACCCCTCCAGGGGGGTTCTACGAGCAGTACTTC. As protein: CASTPPGGFYEQYF.

This clonotype came up many times. The chain links TRBV5-4 to TRBJ1-1, with D unresolved. CDR3 size: 15 residues. The germline V gene has CDR1 SGHNT and CDR2 YYREEE (reference sequence). Deletions cut 4 bases from V and 4 bases from J, with 17 bases between. The CDR3 spells CASSPTVPGLTEAFF. The CDR3 DNA reads TGTGCCAGCAGCCCGACGGTTCCGGGCCTCACTGAAGCTTTCTTT.

With regard to this clonotype: A much larger clone is a single base away; this may be a read error. The rearrangement uses TRBV6-5 and TRBJ1-2; unclear D gene. This CDR3 comprises 13 residues. The germline V gene encodes CDR1 MNHEY and CDR2 SVGAGI. CDR3 coding DNA: TGTGCCAGCGGACGGAGGCTAAACTATGACTACACCTTC. Its protein is CASGRRLNYDYTF.

The J gene is TRBJ2-7, the V gene TRBV5-1, with 9 bases aligning to TRBD1. CDR3 length equals 14 residues. Germline loops: CDR1 SGHRS, CDR2 YFSETQ. The ends lost 4 bases at V and 4 bases at J; junction bases unmatched: 6. The CDR3: CASSPRQGGYEQYF. CDR3 DNA sequence: TGCGCCAGCAGCCCTCGACAGGGGGGGTACGAGCAGTACTTC.

J is TRBJ2-7 and V is TRBV20-1, with TRBD1 matching over 7 bases. CDR3 size: 14 residues. CDR1 DFQATT and CDR2 SNEGSKA come from the germline V gene (reference sequence). The J segment lost 3 bases and the V segment lost 6 bases, leaving 11 bases of the junction unmatched. For the CDR3, the DNA is TGCAGTGCCCGTGCAGGGGGTTCCTACTACGAGCAGTACTTC. Its protein is CSARAGGSYYEQYF.

The count of this clonotype is one. This may be a read error, as it is one base from a much larger clone. The chain uses TRBV5-1 and TRBJ2-2; TRBD1 matches at 7 bases. Germline V CDR1 and CDR2: SGHRS, YFSETQ. CDR3 length: 16 residues. CDR3 nucleotide sequence: TGCACCAGCAGCTTGATGGGGACAGCGAACACCGGGGAGCTGTTTTTT. Amino acids: CTSSLMGTANTGELFF.

This clonotype has a count of ten or more. The chain uses TRBV4-1 and TRBJ2-5; D gene unclear. Germline V gives CDR1 MGHRA, CDR2 YSYEKL. Deletions cut 0 bases from V and 6 bases from J, with 11 bases between. This CDR3 has 14 amino acids. The CDR3 region is CASSQEPGWKTQYF. CDR3 coding DNA: TGCGCCAGCAGCCAAGAGCCAGGATGGAAGACCCAGTACTTC.

This clonotype is large (0.1 to 1%). V and J are TRBV11-2 and TRBJ1-5; TRBD1 matches at 7 bases. The germline gives CDR1 SGHAT, CDR2 FQNNGV. V lost 4 bases and J lost 6; bases outside the gene matches: 6. The CDR3 extends over 14 amino acids. As DNA, the CDR3 is TGTGCCAGCAGCTCCACAGGGGAAGGTCAGCCCCAGCATTTT. Its translation: CASSSTGEGQPQHF.

A word on this clonotype: This may be a read error: a much more frequent sequence differs by one nucleotide. The chain joins TRBV20-1 to TRBJ1-4; TRBD1 aligns across 9 bases. Looked up from germline, CDR1 is DFQATT and CDR2 is SNEGSKA (reference sequence). The CDR3 contains 13 residues. V shed 5 bases, J shed 3 bases, and the junction held 1 base outside the gene matches. CDR3 bases: TGCAGTGCTCGGGACAGGGCTAATGAAAAACTGTTTTTT. Translation gives CSARDRANEKLFF.

This clonotype was counted a single time. Germline and junction disagree at one end, which may indicate a read error. V and J are TRBV5-4 and TRBJ2-1; maybe TRBD1 (6 bases). The germline V gene encodes CDR1 SGHNT and CDR2 YYREEE (reference sequence). CDR3 size: 13 residues. CDR3 protein: CASNPPGDNEQSF. CDR3 in DNA: TGTGCCAGCAACCCTCCAGGGGATAATGAGCAGTCCTTC.

This clonotype was detected once. Since a much larger clone is just one base distant, this may be a read error. The chain links TRBV20-1 to TRBJ1-1; the D is unclear. The CDR3 is 15 amino acids. Germline CDR1 reads DFQATT; CDR2 reads SNEGSKA (reference sequence). The CDR3 sequence: CNASPRTRTNAEAFF. The CDR3 nucleotides read TGCAATGCTAGCCCTCGGACGAGGACGAACGCTGAAGCTTTCTTT.

The sample holds many counts of this clonotype. This chain connects TRBV20-1 to TRBJ2-1; TRBD2 might be the D (7 bases). V shed 3 bases and J shed 8 bases, with 11 bases lying between them. Per germline, CDR1 DFQATT and CDR2 SNEGSKA (reference sequence). The CDR3 runs to 12 residues. In DNA, the CDR3 is TGCAGTGCTAGGGGGGCGGGGGATGAGCAGTTCTTC. Translation gives CSARGAGDEQFF.

Comments on this clonotype: One base away lies a much larger clone, so this may be a sequencing read error. The rearrangement joins TRBV4-2 to TRBJ1-5; TRBD1 agrees at 8 bases. The germline gives CDR1 LGHNA, CDR2 YNFKEQ. Germline trimming cut 5 bases from V and 11 bases from J; bases unmatched to any gene: 14. This CDR3 has 15 amino acids. CDR3 amino acids: CASSEMTGELQSQHF. CDR3 nucleotide sequence: TGTGCCAGCAGCGAAATGACAGGGGAGTTACAGTCCCAGCATTTT.

This clonotype was counted a single time. An end of the junction does not agree with germline; a read error may underlie this. The J gene is TRBJ1-1, the V gene TRBV11-2, with D unresolved. The CDR3 covers 13 residues. Germline V gene sequence: CDR1 SGHAT, CDR2 FQNNGV. The CDR3 sequence: CASSLVGITEPFF. CDR3 DNA: TGTGCCAGCAGCTTAGTAGGAATCACTGAACCTTTCTTT.

This clonotype has ten or more counts. This chain links TRBV6-2 or TRBV6-3 with TRBJ2-5, with D unresolved. With 5 bases removed from V and 4 bases from J, the gap between germline ends came to 11 bases. This CDR3 region has 13 residues. Germline V CDR1 and CDR2: MNHEY, SVGEGT. CDR3 amino acids: CASSGNERETQYF. CDR3 DNA: TGTGCCAGCAGTGGAAACGAGAGAGAGACCCAGTACTTC.

Of note for this clonotype: Its ends do not fully match the called genes, so a read error is possible. The chain uses TRBV6-1 and TRBJ2-1; 15 bases match TRBD2. This CDR3 spans 21 amino acids. The germline CDR1 and CDR2 sequences are MNHNS and SASEGT. Written as DNA, the CDR3 is TGTGCTAGCAGTCGGGAAAAACCGGGACTAGCGGGGGGCGCCTCCTACAATGAGCCGTTCTTC. Its translation is CASSREKPGLAGGASYNEPFF.

This clonotype was picked up many times. This chain uses TRBV29-1 with TRBJ2-7; D unclear. V was cut by 6 bases and J by 0 bases, with 15 bases left in between. The CDR3 is made up of 14 amino acids. Germline V gene data show CDR1 as SQVTM and CDR2 as ANQGSEA. The CDR3 sequence: CSVAVSGSSYEQYF. CDR3 bases: TGCAGCGTGGCTGTTTCGGGTAGCTCCTACGAGCAGTACTTC.

The chain links TRBV6-5 to TRBJ2-7; 8 nucleotides line up with TRBD1. Germline loops: CDR1 MNHEY, CDR2 SVGAGI. The CDR3 consists of 14 residues. Losses at the gene ends were 6 bases for V and 7 bases for J; bases not matched to a gene: 11. DNA for the CDR3: TGTGCCAGCAGACCCGGGCAGGGGACAGGTGAGCAGTACTTC. Amino acid sequence: CASRPGQGTGEQYF.

At least ten counts were recorded for this clonotype. The J gene is TRBJ1-1, the V gene TRBV30; D gene ambiguous. The germline V gene encodes CDR1 GTSNPN and CDR2 SVGIG (reference sequence). The CDR3 is 15 amino acids. The V end was cut by 3 bases, the J end by 0 bases, with 14 bases between. Written as DNA, the CDR3 is TGTGCCTGGAGGACGATAGGTTTCATGAACACTGAAGCTTTCTTT. Translation gives CAWRTIGFMNTEAFF.

On this clonotype: This sequence may be a read error, since a much larger clone differs from it by one base. The chain carries TRBV21-1 and TRBJ1-4; TRBD1, the table's D call, lacks a check against the DNA. TRBV21-1 has pseudogene status. The length of the CDR3 is 14 residues. The CDR3 DNA reads TGTGCCAGCAGCAAATCCCCTTCTAATGAAAAACTGTTTTTT. Amino acid sequence: CASSKSPSNEKLFF.